The 13 T cell receptor beta chains listed next were all sequenced from one sample in a study of blood T cell repertoires in COVID-19. Assay: immunoSEQ multiplex PCR; the TCRdb copy retains only in-frame clones and omits some. Here the sample spans under 80,000 clones, 80% to 90% being singletons. The sequencing sample was made of peripheral blood. These TCRs come from a woman aged 80 or over with active COVID-19.

V is TRBV18 and J is TRBJ2-5; D is possibly TRBD1 (6 bases). The ends were cut back, 2 bases at V and 1 base at J, with 8 bases in the middle. This CDR3 is built from 14 residues. The germline CDR1 and CDR2 sequences are KGHSH and LQKENI. The DNA for the CDR3 is TGTGCCAGCTCACCAGGGACAACCCAAGAGACCCAGTACTTC. It codes for CASSPGTTQETQYF.

The V gene is TRBV19, the J gene TRBJ2-7, with 8 bases fitting TRBD2. The CDR3 runs 15 residues. The V gene's germline CDR1 is LNHDA and CDR2 SQIVND (reference sequence). Trimming took 5 bases from V and 6 from J; bases not matched to a gene: 12. The CDR3 nucleotides read TGTGCCAGTAGTTCCGGGAGCGGGAGTTTAAGCGAGCAGTACTTC. Its protein is CASSSGSGSLSEQYF.

In regard to this clone: Within the sample, other DNA sequences also encode this same CDR3. J is TRBJ2-2 and V is TRBV24-1, with a possible D match to TRBD1 (6 bases). Germline V gene lookup returns CDR1 KGHDR and CDR2 SFDVKD. V dropped 7 bases and J dropped 4 bases, with 9 bases sitting between them. This CDR3 spans 13 amino acids. The CDR3 sequence: CATSLGGTGELFF. CDR3 DNA sequence: TGTGCCACCAGCTTAGGGGGCACCGGGGAGCTGTTTTTT.

V is TRBV2 and J is TRBJ2-7; 9 positions agree with TRBD1. Germline lookup yields CDR1 SNHLY and CDR2 FYNNEI. V was clipped by 3 bases and J by 0 bases; unmatched bases: 3. The CDR3 length is 15 residues. The CDR3 bases are TGTGCCAGCAGTGATCGGGACAGGGTCTCCTACGAGCAGTACTTC. Amino acids: CASSDRDRVSYEQYF.

This clone was observed a few times. This sequence joins TRBV7-9 and TRBJ1-2, with 9 bases matching TRBD1. The germline gives CDR1 SEHNR, CDR2 FQNEAQ (reference sequence). The CDR3 is made up of 13 amino acids. The junction had 3 bases not matched to a gene; V was cut back by 3 bases and J by 7 bases. The CDR3 protein is CASSLGTGSGYTF. CDR3 DNA sequence: TGTGCCAGCAGCTTGGGGACAGGGTCTGGCTACACCTTC.

The chain employs TRBV6-1 and TRBJ2-5, with TRBD1 identical over 9 bases. Germline CDR1 is MNHNS and CDR2 is SASEGT. The V and J ends lost 5 bases and 3 bases, in that order; junction bases with no gene match: 1. The CDR3 extends over 13 amino acids. The CDR3 reads CASSRDREETQYF. CDR3 coding DNA: TGTGCCAGCAGTCGGGACAGGGAAGAGACCCAGTACTTC.

The gene calls are TRBV2 and TRBJ2-7; a weak D match, TRBD1 (5 bases). CDR1 and CDR2 (germline): SNHLY, FYNNEI. Trimming removed 4 bases from V and 3 bases from J, with 10 bases in between. This CDR3 is built from 13 residues. CDR3 sequence (DNA): TGTGCCAGCAGTGGTCAGGGAAACTACGAGCAGTACTTC. Protein: CASSGQGNYEQYF. The full variable domain, its missing parts supplied by reference TRBV2 and TRBJ2-7, is EPEVTQTPSHQVTQMGQEVILRCVPISNHLYFYWYRQILGQKVEFLVSFYNNEISEKSEIFDDQFSVERPDGSNFTLKIRSTKLEDSAMYFCASSGQGNYEQYFGPGTRLTVT.

The genes are TRBV7-2 and TRBJ2-2; tentatively, D is TRBD1 (6 bases). The germline gives CDR1 SGHTA, CDR2 FQGNSA. The CDR3 is 14 amino acids. Between the trimmed V and J ends, which lost 5 bases and 6 bases, there was a span of 13 bases. The CDR3, as DNA: TGTGCCAGCAGCCGTGCCCCAGGGGCCGGGGAGCTGTTTTTT. Its protein is CASSRAPGAGELFF.

This rearrangement joins TRBV19 to TRBJ2-4; D may be TRBD1 (5 bases). Trimming pared 5 bases from V and 0 bases from J, leaving 20 bases between. CDR1 LNHDA and CDR2 SQIVND come from the germline V gene (reference sequence). CDR3 length: 18 residues. CDR3 sequence (DNA): TGTGCCAGTAGTGAGAGGTGGGGCTCACTACTAGCCAAAAACATTCAGTACTTC. Translated: CASSERWGSLLAKNIQYF.

V usage is TRBV3-1 (or the pseudogene TRBV3-2) and J usage is TRBJ2-1; 12 positions agree with TRBD2. Trimming took 1 base from V and 7 from J; bases not matched to a gene: 2. The CDR3 contains 15 residues. Germline CDR1 LGHDT, CDR2 YNNKEL (reference sequence). CDR3 in DNA: TGTGCCAGCAGCCAAGCGCTAGCGGGAGGGAATGAGCAGTTCTTC. It is translated as CASSQALAGGNEQFF.

The sample holds a few counts of this clone. The chain carries TRBV13 and TRBJ1-1; TRBD1 might be the D (5 bases). Germline lookup yields CDR1 PRHDT and CDR2 FYEKMQ (reference sequence). This CDR3 has 14 amino acids. V dropped 4 bases and J dropped 3 bases, with 12 bases sitting between them. CDR3 DNA sequence: TGTGCCAGCAGCTCCCAGGGTGGGGACACTGAAGCTTTCTTT. Its translation is CASSSQGGDTEAFF.

This clone was seen a single time. J is TRBJ1-2 and V is TRBV28; D not resolved. Trimming left V 2 bases short and J 8 bases short, with 9 bases between. This CDR3 has 12 amino acids. CDR1 and CDR2 (germline): MDHEN, SYDVKM. The DNA for the CDR3 is TGTGCCAGCAGTTTACTAGAGATGGGCTACACCTTC. Translation gives CASSLLEMGYTF.

The V gene is TRBV6-6, the J gene TRBJ1-1; D is undetermined. This CDR3 comprises 12 residues. Trimming stripped 5 bases from V and 8 bases from J, with 12 bases between. Germline V lookup: CDR1 MNHNY, CDR2 SVGAGI (reference sequence). DNA of the CDR3: TGTGCCAGCAGTAGCCGCGGGTTGGAAGCTTTCTTT. This codes for CASSSRGLEAFF.